The clone carrying this TCR beta chain was detected only once. Other DNA sequences of this sample code for an identical CDR3. Germline lookup yields CDR1 MNHNS and CDR2 SASEGT. Between the trimmed V and J ends, which lost 9 bases and 4 bases, there was a span of 9 bases. This CDR3 contains 11 residues. Profiled with immunoSEQ multiplex PCR; TCRdb holds only in-frame clones, not every one. The table includes over a million clones, approximately 96% detected once. This specimen belongs to a study of shared clonotypes between healthy human individuals. Investigators divided CD4+ cells into CD45RA+ naive and CD45RA-negative memory subsets.

The V and J genes are TRBV6-1 and TRBJ1-1; D not certain. The clonotype originates from a man between 25 and 39 years old in good health. Material: naive CD4+ T cells sorted from blood. Subset given: CD45RA+ positively selected. The CDR3 loop is CASSVGTEAFF. CDR3 sequence (DNA): TGTGCCAGTTCGGTCGGCACTGAAGCTTTCTTT.